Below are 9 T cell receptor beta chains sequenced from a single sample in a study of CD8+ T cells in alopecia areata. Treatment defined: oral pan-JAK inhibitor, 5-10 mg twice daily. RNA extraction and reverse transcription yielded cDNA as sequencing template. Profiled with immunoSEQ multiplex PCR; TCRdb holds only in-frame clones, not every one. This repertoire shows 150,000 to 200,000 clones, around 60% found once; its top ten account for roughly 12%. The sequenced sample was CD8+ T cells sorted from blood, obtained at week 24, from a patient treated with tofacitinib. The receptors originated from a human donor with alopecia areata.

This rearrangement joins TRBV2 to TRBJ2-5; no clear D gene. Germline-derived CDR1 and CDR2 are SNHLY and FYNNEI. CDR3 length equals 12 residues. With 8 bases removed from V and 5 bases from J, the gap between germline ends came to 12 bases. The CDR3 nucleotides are TGTGCCAGCTGGAAGGGCAGGGAGACCCAGTACTTC. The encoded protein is CASWKGRETQYF.

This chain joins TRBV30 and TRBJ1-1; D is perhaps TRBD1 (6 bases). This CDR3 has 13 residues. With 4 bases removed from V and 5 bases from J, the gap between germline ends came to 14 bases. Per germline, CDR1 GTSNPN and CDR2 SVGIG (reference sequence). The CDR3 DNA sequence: TGTGCCTGGACCAACGGGGGGCCGACTGAAGCTTTCTTT. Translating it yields CAWTNGGPTEAFF.

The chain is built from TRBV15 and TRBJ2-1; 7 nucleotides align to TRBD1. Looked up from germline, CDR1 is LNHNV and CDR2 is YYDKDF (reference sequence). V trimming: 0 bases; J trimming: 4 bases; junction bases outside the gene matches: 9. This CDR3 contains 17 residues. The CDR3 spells CATSRDRGRGQYNEQFF. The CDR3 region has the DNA TGTGCCACCAGCAGAGATCGAGGTAGGGGGCAATACAATGAGCAGTTCTTC.

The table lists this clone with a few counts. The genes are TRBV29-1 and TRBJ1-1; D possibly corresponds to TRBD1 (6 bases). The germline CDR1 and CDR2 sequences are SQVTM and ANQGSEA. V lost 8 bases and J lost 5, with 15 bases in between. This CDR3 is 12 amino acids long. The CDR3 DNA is TGCAGCTGCGGGGGGCGGAGGACTGAAGCTTTCTTT. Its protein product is CSCGGRRTEAFF.

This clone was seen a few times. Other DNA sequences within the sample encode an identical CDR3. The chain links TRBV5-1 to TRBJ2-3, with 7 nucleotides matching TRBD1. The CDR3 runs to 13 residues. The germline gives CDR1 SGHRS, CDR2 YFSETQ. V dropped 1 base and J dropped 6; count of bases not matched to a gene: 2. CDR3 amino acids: CASSLKGADTQYF. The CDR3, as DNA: TGCGCCAGCAGCTTGAAGGGGGCGGATACGCAGTATTTT.

CDR3 protein: CASSWDPLNYGYTF. The CDR3 nucleotides are TGTGCCAGCAGTTGGGACCCCCTTAACTATGGCTACACCTTC. The rearrangement joins TRBV27 to TRBJ1-2; maybe TRBD1 (5 bases). Germline loops: CDR1 MNHEY, CDR2 SMNVEV (reference sequence). With 4 bases removed from V and 1 base from J, the gap between germline ends came to 10 bases. The CDR3 sequence is 14 residues long.

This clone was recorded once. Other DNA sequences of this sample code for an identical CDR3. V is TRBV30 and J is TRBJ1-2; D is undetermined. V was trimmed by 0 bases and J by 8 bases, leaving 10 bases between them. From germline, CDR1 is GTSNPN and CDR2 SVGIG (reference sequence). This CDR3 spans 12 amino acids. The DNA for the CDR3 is TGTGCCTGGAGTGTCTCAGGCGCCGGCTACACCTTC. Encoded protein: CAWSVSGAGYTF. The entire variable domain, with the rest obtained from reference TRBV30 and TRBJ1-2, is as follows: SQTIHQWPATLVQPVGSPLSLECTVEGTSNPNLYWYRQAAGRGLQLLFYSVGIGQISSEVPQNLSASRPQDRQFILSSKKLLLSDSGFYLCAWSVSGAGYTFGSGTRLTVV.

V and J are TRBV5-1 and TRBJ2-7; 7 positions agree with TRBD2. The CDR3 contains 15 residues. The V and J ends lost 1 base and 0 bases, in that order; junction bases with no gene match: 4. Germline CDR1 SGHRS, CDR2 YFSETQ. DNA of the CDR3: TGCGCCAGCAGCTTGACGCGGGGGATCTCCTACGAGCAGTACTTC. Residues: CASSLTRGISYEQYF.

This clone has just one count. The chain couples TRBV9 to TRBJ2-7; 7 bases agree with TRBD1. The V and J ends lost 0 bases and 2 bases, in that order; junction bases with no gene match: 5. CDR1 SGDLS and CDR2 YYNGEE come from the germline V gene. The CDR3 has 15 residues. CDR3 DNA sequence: TGTGCCAGCAGCGTAGGGGACAGAGGAACCTACGAGCAGTACTTC. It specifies CASSVGDRGTYEQYF. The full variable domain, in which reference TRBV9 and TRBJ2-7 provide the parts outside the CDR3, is DSGVTQTPKHLITATGQRVTLRCSPRSGDLSVYWYQQSLDQGLQFLIQYYNGEERAKGNILERFSAQQFPDLHSELNLSSLELGDSALYFCASSVGDRGTYEQYFGPGTRLTVT.